A single sample is the source of the 21 T cell receptor beta chains below, sequenced in a study of blood T cell repertoires in COVID-19. TCRdb keeps only in-frame clones here, not all; method: immunoSEQ multiplex PCR. The sample includes roughly 120,000 clones, under 90% of them seen just once. Sequenced input: peripheral blood. Every receptor here comes from a man aged 55-75 years with acute or convalescent COVID-19.

The gene calls are TRBV19 and TRBJ1-1; 7 nucleotides agree with TRBD1. The germline V gene has CDR1 LNHDA and CDR2 SQIVND (reference sequence). Trimming removed 5 bases from V and 3 bases from J; junction bases left unmatched: 3. The CDR3 extends over 13 amino acids. The CDR3 sequence: CASSSRGDTEAFF. The CDR3 DNA reads TGTGCCAGTAGTTCCAGGGGGGACACTGAAGCTTTCTTT.

This rearrangement joins TRBV24-1 to TRBJ2-5; 13 bases are shared with TRBD2. The CDR3 loop spans 16 amino acids. V dropped 5 bases and J dropped 5; count of bases not matched to a gene: 7. Per the germline V gene, CDR1 is KGHDR and CDR2 is SFDVKD. This chain's CDR3 is CATSGWTSGSTETQYF. In DNA form, the CDR3 reads TGTGCCACCAGTGGTTGGACTAGCGGGAGTACGGAGACCCAGTACTTC.

The rearrangement uses TRBV25-1 and TRBJ1-1; D call uncertain. V was trimmed by 7 bases and J by 0 bases, leaving 9 bases between them. The CDR3 loop spans 13 amino acids. The germline V gene encodes CDR1 MGHDK and CDR2 SYGVNS. CDR3 region: CASKAGMNTEAFF. CDR3 nucleotide sequence: TGTGCCAGCAAAGCCGGGATGAACACTGAAGCTTTCTTT. The whole variable domain, filled in from reference TRBV25-1 and TRBJ1-1, reads EADIYQTPRYLVIGTGKKITLECSQTMGHDKMYWYQQDPGMELHLIHYSYGVNSTEKGDLSSESTVSRIRTEHFPLTLESARPSHTSQYLCASKAGMNTEAFFGQGTRLTVV.

For this clone: The sample holds other DNA sequences that translate to the same CDR3. This chain links TRBV11-2 with TRBJ2-7; the match to TRBD1 covers 9 bases. The CDR3 runs 15 residues. The V gene's germline CDR1 is SGHAT and CDR2 FQNNGV. With 4 bases clipped from V and 2 bases from J, the junction kept 6 bases outside the gene matches. CDR3 in DNA: TGTGCCAGCAGCTCCTACAGGGGGCTAGCCTACGAGCAGTACTTC. Its translation: CASSSYRGLAYEQYF.

The chain joins TRBV4-2 to TRBJ2-7; 15 bases are shared with TRBD2. CDR1 is LGHNA, CDR2 YNFKEQ, per germline. The CDR3 runs 18 residues. J gave up 0 bases and V 2 bases, and 5 bases lay outside the gene matches. In DNA, the CDR3 is TGTGCCAGCAGCCAATGGGGACTAGCGGGAGGATCCTCCTACGAGCAGTACTTC. Amino acids: CASSQWGLAGGSSYEQYF.

In regard to this clone: Additional DNA sequences in this sample encode the identical CDR3. The chain joins TRBV7-2 to TRBJ2-3; D is uncertain. This CDR3 has 12 residues. V was trimmed by 3 bases and J by 6 bases, leaving 7 bases between them. Per the germline V gene, CDR1 is SGHTA and CDR2 is FQGNSA. CDR3 DNA: TGTGCCAGCAGCTTTTTCGGGGATACGCAGTATTTT. It is translated as CASSFFGDTQYF.

This chain uses TRBV21-1 with TRBJ2-2; whether TRBD1, the table's D call, matches the DNA was not checked. TRBV21-1 corresponds to a pseudogene. The CDR3 loop spans 14 amino acids. For the CDR3, the DNA is TGTGCCAGCAAAGACAGGGGGCGGAGCGGGGAGCTGTTTTTT. Protein: CASKDRGRSGELFF.

This clone was detected only once. This chain uses TRBV28 with TRBJ1-1; D ambiguous. The CDR3 consists of 12 residues. Trimming stripped 1 base from V and 9 bases from J, with 9 bases between. CDR1 MDHEN and CDR2 SYDVKM come from the germline V gene. Here the CDR3 reads CASSLSQAQAFF. The CDR3 nucleotides are TGTGCCAGCAGTTTATCTCAGGCGCAAGCTTTCTTT.

V and J are TRBV27 and TRBJ1-1, with a possible D match to TRBD1 (5 bases). V lost 5 bases and J lost 7, with 14 bases in between. CDR1 MNHEY and CDR2 SMNVEV come from the germline V gene (reference sequence). The CDR3 extends over 13 amino acids. The CDR3 sequence: CASSTNRDFEAFF. The DNA for the CDR3 is TGTGCCAGCAGTACGAACCGGGACTTTGAAGCTTTCTTT.

The chain employs TRBV2 and TRBJ2-7; 8 positions agree with TRBD2. The V segment lost 6 bases and the J segment 5 bases; nucleotides outside the gene matches: 9. The CDR3 runs 14 residues. The germline V gene encodes CDR1 SNHLY and CDR2 FYNNEI. The CDR3 DNA follows: TGTGCCAGCAGCAAGGAAGCGGGGGCCCACGAGCAGTACTTC. It specifies CASSKEAGAHEQYF. Supplemented by reference TRBV2 and TRBJ2-7, the full variable domain reads EPEVTQTPSHQVTQMGQEVILRCVPISNHLYFYWYRQILGQKVEFLVSFYNNEISEKSEIFDDQFSVERPDGSNFTLKIRSTKLEDSAMYFCASSKEAGAHEQYFGPGTRLTVT.

The V call is TRBV28, the J call TRBJ1-1; maybe TRBD1 (6 bases). Trimming cost V 8 bases and J 8 bases, with 15 bases left between them. The CDR3 extends over 12 amino acids. Germline V gene data show CDR1 as MDHEN and CDR2 as SYDVKM. This chain's CDR3 is CASVIRGFEAFF. CDR3 nucleotides: TGTGCCAGCGTCATTAGGGGGTTCGAAGCTTTCTTT. The whole variable domain, remainder taken from reference TRBV28 and TRBJ1-1, is DVKVTQSSRYLVKRTGEKVFLECVQDMDHENMFWYRQDPGLGLRLIYFSYDVKMKEKGDIPEGYSVSREKKERFSLILESASTNQTSMYLCASVIRGFEAFFGQGTRLTVV.

The chain is built from TRBV13 and TRBJ1-5; D is unclear. V was cut by 4 bases and J by 6 bases, with 7 bases left in between. The CDR3 length is 12 residues. Germline V gives CDR1 PRHDT, CDR2 FYEKMQ (reference sequence). This CDR3 reads CASSYYGQPQHF. CDR3 DNA: TGTGCCAGCAGCTACTACGGTCAGCCCCAGCATTTT.

This chain links TRBV9 with TRBJ2-5; the D gene is possibly TRBD2 (6 bases). Trimming left V 4 bases short and J 1 base short, with 17 bases between. CDR3 length: 16 amino acids. Germline V gene lookup returns CDR1 SGDLS and CDR2 YYNGEE. The CDR3 region has the DNA TGTGCCAGCAGCATCTGGGGGGAGAACAGCCAAGAGACCCAGTACTTC. As protein: CASSIWGENSQETQYF.

The rearrangement uses TRBV18 and TRBJ2-1; 9 bases align to TRBD1. The CDR3 is 14 amino acids. The germline gives CDR1 KGHSH, CDR2 LQKENI. The V and J ends lost 4 bases and 8 bases, in that order; junction bases with no gene match: 6. The CDR3 spells CASSLQGQGDEQFF. The CDR3 DNA reads TGTGCCAGCTCACTACAGGGACAGGGAGATGAGCAGTTCTTC.

The V gene is TRBV2, the J gene TRBJ2-7, with D perhaps TRBD2 (6 bases). CDR1 and CDR2 (germline): SNHLY, FYNNEI. The CDR3 runs 17 residues. V was clipped by 2 bases and J by 0 bases, with 17 bases between them. CDR3 residues: CASSEFGGFWASYEQYF. CDR3 in DNA: TGTGCCAGCAGTGAATTCGGAGGGTTCTGGGCCTCCTACGAGCAGTACTTC. Based on the CDR3 plus reference TRBV2 and TRBJ2-7, the full variable domain is EPEVTQTPSHQVTQMGQEVILRCVPISNHLYFYWYRQILGQKVEFLVSFYNNEISEKSEIFDDQFSVERPDGSNFTLKIRSTKLEDSAMYFCASSEFGGFWASYEQYFGPGTRLTVT.

This clone was counted only a few times. The chain employs TRBV14 and TRBJ1-4; perhaps TRBD1 as D (6 bases). Trimming left V 2 bases short and J 5 bases short, with 12 bases between. CDR1 is SGHDN and CDR2 is FVKESK in the germline V gene. The CDR3 is 15 amino acids. CDR3 DNA sequence: TGTGCCAGCAGCCAAAGGGTCCAGGGGAATGAAAAACTGTTTTTT. Residues: CASSQRVQGNEKLFF. The entire variable domain, with the rest obtained from reference TRBV14 and TRBJ1-4, is as follows: EAGVTQFPSHSVIEKGQTVTLRCDPISGHDNLYWYRRVMGKEIKFLLHFVKESKQDESGMPNNRFLAERTGGTYSTLKVQPAELEDSGVYFCASSQRVQGNEKLFFGSGTQLSVL.

The V gene is TRBV29-1, the J gene TRBJ2-5; 14 positions agree with TRBD2. This CDR3 comprises 14 residues. CDR1 is SQVTM, CDR2 ANQGSEA, per germline. V lost 3 bases and J lost 4; bases outside the gene matches: 1. Written as DNA, the CDR3 is TGCAGCGTTGAGGGACTAGCGGGAGTAGAGACCCAGTACTTC. Residues: CSVEGLAGVETQYF.

The chain recombines TRBV6-5 with TRBJ2-7; 7 nucleotides agree with TRBD1. V shed 7 bases, J shed 5 bases, and the junction held 14 bases outside the gene matches. The CDR3 totals 15 residues. Germline loops: CDR1 MNHEY, CDR2 SVGAGI. The CDR3: CASIRVTGTSDEQYF. Written as DNA, the CDR3 is TGTGCCAGCATCCGGGTGACAGGGACGTCGGACGAGCAGTACTTC.

V usage is TRBV13 and J usage is TRBJ2-5, with a tentative D call TRBD1 (5 bases). The CDR3 covers 14 residues. V dropped 2 bases and J dropped 4 bases, with 11 bases sitting between them. Germline CDR1 reads PRHDT; CDR2 reads FYEKMQ (reference sequence). CDR3 bases: TGTGCCAGCAGCTTAAAGGGGCAGAGAGAGACCCAGTACTTC. Its protein product is CASSLKGQRETQYF.

J is TRBJ1-4 and V is TRBV11-2; TRBD1 agrees at 9 bases. The CDR3 covers 15 residues. Germline V CDR1 and CDR2: SGHAT, FQNNGV. J gave up 7 bases and V 1 base, and 4 bases lay outside the gene matches. Written as DNA, the CDR3 is TGTGCCAGCAGCTTAGGGACAGGGGCGTTTGAAAAACTGTTTTTT. Translation gives CASSLGTGAFEKLFF.

The V call is TRBV7-9, the J call TRBJ2-3, with D possibly TRBD1 on 6 matching bases. V was pared by 5 bases and J by 0 bases, with 18 bases between. The germline V gene encodes CDR1 SEHNR and CDR2 FQNEAQ (reference sequence). This CDR3 spans 17 amino acids. CDR3 coding DNA: TGTGCCAGCAGCCAGTTTCCACAGGGATCTAGCACAGATACGCAGTATTTT. It is translated as CASSQFPQGSSTDTQYF. Based on the CDR3 plus reference TRBV7-9 and TRBJ2-3, the full variable domain is DTGVSQNPRHKITKRGQNVTFRCDPISEHNRLYWYRQTLGQGPEFLTYFQNEAQLEKSRLLSDRFSAERPKGSFSTLEIQRTEQGDSAMYLCASSQFPQGSSTDTQYFGPGTRLTVL.